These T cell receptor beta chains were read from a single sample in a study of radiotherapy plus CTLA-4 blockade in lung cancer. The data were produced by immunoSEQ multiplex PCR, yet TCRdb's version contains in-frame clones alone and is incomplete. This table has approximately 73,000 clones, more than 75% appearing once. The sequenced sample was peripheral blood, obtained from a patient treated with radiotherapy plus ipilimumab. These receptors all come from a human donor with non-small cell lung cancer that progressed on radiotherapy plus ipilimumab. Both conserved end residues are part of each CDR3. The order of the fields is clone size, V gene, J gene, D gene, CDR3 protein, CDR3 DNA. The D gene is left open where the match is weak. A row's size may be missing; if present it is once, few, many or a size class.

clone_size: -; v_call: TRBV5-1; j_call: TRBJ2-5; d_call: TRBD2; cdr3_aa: CASSLGSGGPQTQYF; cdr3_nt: TGCGCCAGCAGCTTAGGATCGGGAGGGCCGCAGACCCAGTACTTC
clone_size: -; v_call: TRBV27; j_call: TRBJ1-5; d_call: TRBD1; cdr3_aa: CASSPTGRGRDGNQPQHF; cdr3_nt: TGTGCCAGCAGTCCAACGGGGAGGGGGCGAGATGGCAATCAGCCCCAGCATTTT
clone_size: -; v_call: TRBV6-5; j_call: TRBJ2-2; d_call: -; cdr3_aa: CASRIRAGELFF; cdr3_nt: TGTGCCAGCAGGATCAGGGCCGGGGAGCTGTTTTTT
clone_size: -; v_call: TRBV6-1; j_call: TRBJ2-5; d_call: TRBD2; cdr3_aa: CASSERDGWRLAGVDQYF; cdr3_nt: TGTGCCAGCAGTGAAAGGGATGGTTGGCGGCTAGCGGGAGTGGACCAGTACTTC
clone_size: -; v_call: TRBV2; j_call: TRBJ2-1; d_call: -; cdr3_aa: CASSDPRGEQFF; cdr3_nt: TGTGCCAGCAGTGATCCGCGGGGTGAGCAGTTCTTC
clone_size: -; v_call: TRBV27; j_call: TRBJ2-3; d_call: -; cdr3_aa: CASSPRAGGGLSYTDTQYF; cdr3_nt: TGTGCCAGCAGTCCTCGTGCCGGGGGAGGCCTTTCTTACACAGATACGCAGTATTTT
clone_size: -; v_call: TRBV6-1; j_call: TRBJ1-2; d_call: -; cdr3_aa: CASSGSFLPSYYTF; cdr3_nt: TGTGCCAGCAGTGGCAGTTTCCTCCCGAGTTACTACACCTTC
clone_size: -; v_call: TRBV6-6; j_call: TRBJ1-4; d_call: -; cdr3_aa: CASSYSIPSTNEKLFF; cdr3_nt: TGTGCCAGCAGTTACTCGATTCCCTCAACTAATGAAAAACTGTTTTTT
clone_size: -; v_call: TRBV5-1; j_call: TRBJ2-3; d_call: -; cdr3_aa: CASSLLGYTDTQYF; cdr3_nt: TGCGCCAGCAGCTTGCTAGGATACACAGATACGCAGTATTTT
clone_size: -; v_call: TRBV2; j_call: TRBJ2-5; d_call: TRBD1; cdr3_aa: CASCQGAWETQYF; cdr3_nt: TGTGCCAGCTGTCAGGGGGCTTGGGAGACCCAGTACTTC
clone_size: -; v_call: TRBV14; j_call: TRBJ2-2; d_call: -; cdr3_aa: CASSQEAGPNTGELFF; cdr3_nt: TGTGCCAGCAGCCAAGAAGCCGGACCCAACACCGGGGAGCTGTTTTTT
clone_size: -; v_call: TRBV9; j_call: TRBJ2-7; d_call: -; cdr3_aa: CASSNTGPPYEQYF; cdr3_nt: TGTGCCAGCAGCAACACGGGCCCTCCTTACGAGCAGTACTTC
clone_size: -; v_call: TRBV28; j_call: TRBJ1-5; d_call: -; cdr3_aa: CASSFNPLSNQPQHF; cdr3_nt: TGTGCCAGCAGTTTTAATCCTCTTAGCAATCAGCCCCAGCATTTT
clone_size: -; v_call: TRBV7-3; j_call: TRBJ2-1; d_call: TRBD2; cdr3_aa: CASRWGLAGGSDEQFF; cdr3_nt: TGTGCCAGCAGGTGGGGACTAGCGGGAGGTTCGGATGAGCAGTTCTTC
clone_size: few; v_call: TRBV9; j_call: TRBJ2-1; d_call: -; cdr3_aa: CASSVGSLNEQFF; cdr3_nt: TGTGCCAGCAGCGTAGGGTCCCTTAATGAGCAGTTCTTC
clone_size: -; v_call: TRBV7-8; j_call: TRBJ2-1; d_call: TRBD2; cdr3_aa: CASSRTSGISYNEQFF; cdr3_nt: TGTGCCAGCAGCCGGACGAGCGGGATCTCCTACAATGAGCAGTTCTTC
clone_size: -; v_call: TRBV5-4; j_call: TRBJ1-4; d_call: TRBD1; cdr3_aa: CASSSRQGRGEKLFF; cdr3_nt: TGTGCCAGCAGCTCCAGACAGGGACGAGGAGAAAAACTGTTTTTT
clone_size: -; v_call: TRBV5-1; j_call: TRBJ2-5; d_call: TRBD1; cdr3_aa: CASSFTGGETQYF; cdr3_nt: TGCGCCAGCAGCTTTACAGGGGGAGAGACCCAGTACTTC
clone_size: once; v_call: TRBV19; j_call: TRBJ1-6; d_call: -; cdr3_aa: CASSMRTDYNSPLHF; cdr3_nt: TGTGCCAGTAGTATGAGGACAGACTATAATTCACCCCTCCACTTT
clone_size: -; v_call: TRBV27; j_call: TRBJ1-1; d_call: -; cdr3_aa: CASSLYRTNTEAFF; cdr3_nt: TGTGCCAGCAGTTTATATAGGACGAACACTGAAGCTTTCTTT
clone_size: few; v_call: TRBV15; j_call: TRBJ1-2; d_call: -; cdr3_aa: CATSRDQGISYGYTF; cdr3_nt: TGTGCCACCAGCAGAGATCAGGGAATTAGCTATGGCTACACCTTC
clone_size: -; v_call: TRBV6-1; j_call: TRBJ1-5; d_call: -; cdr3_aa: CASTEGVLSNQPQHF; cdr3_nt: TGTGCCAGCACCGAAGGCGTTCTCAGCAATCAGCCCCAGCATTTT
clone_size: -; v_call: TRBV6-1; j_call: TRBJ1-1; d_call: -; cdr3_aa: CASREGPNTEAFF; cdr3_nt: TGTGCCAGCAGGGAAGGACCGAACACTGAAGCTTTCTTT
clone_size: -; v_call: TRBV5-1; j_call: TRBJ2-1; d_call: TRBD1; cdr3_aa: CASSSYRGENNEQFF; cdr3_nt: TGCGCCAGCAGCTCCTACAGGGGGGAAAACAATGAGCAGTTCTTC
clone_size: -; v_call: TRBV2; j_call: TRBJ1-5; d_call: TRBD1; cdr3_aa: CASRAGQGGNQPQHF; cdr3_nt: TGTGCCAGCAGGGCAGGACAGGGCGGCAATCAGCCCCAGCATTTT
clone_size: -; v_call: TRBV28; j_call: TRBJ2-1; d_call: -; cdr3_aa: CASRIPLTFGSGYNEQFF; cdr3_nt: TGTGCCAGCAGGATTCCACTTACCTTCGGTAGCGGATACAATGAGCAGTTCTTC
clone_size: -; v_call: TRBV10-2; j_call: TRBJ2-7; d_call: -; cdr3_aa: CASSPDGGSSYEQYF; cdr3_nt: TGCGCCAGCAGCCCAGATGGGGGTAGCTCCTACGAGCAGTACTTC
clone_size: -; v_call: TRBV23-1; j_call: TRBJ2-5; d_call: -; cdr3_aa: CASSPQNRSGDQETQYF; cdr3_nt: TGCGCCAGCAGTCCACAGAACCGGTCCGGGGACCAAGAGACCCAGTACTTC
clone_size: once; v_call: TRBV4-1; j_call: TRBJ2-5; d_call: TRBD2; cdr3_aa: CASSQDGLAAIQETQYF; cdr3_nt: TGCGCCAGCAGCCAAGATGGGCTAGCGGCGATCCAAGAGACCCAGTACTTC
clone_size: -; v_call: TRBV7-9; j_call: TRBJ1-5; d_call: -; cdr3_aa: CASSLGFQPQHF; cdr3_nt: TGTGCCAGCAGCTTAGGGTTTCAGCCCCAGCATTTT
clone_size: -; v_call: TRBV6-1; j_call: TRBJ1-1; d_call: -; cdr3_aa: CASSEQGMNTEAFF; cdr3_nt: TGTGCCAGCAGTGAGCAGGGCATGAACACTGAAGCTTTCTTT
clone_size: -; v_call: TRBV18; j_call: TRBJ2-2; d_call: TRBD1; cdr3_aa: CASSPLQGLYTGELFF; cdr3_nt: TGTGCCAGCTCACCACTACAGGGGCTCTACACCGGGGAGCTGTTTTTT
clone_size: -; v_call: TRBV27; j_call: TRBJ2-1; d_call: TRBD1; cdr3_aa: CASSPNRGLFGNEQFF; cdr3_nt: TGTGCCAGCAGTCCGAACAGGGGGCTTTTTGGCAATGAGCAGTTCTTC
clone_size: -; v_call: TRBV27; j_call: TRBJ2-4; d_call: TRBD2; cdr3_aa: CASSRGGAKNIQYF; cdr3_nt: TGTGCCAGCAGCCGCGGGGGGGCCAAAAACATTCAGTACTTC
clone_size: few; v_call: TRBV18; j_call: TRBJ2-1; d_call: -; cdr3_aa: CASSPGRGISEQFF; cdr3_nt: TGTGCCAGCTCACCAGGTCGCGGGATTAGCGAGCAGTTCTTC
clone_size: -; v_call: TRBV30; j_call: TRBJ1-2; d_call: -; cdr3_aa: CAWSVSGRNYGYTF; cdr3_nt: TGTGCCTGGAGTGTGTCGGGACGTAACTATGGCTACACCTTC
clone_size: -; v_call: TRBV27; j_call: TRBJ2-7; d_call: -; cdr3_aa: CASSPNRRPAYDEQYF; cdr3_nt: TGTGCCAGCAGTCCCAACCGACGGCCGGCCTACGACGAGCAGTACTTC